This TCR beta chain was captured by sequencing in a study of cytomegalovirus exposure and HLA in healthy donors. About the research overall: Among several hundred genotyped donors, around 80% fell in the Caucasian-associated ancestry cluster. Study conclusions and caveats: Links to common viral pathogens appeared, in a later analysis, for several of the most significant clusters.

Trimming removed 6 bases at V and 6 bases at J, with 7 bases between. The CDR3 sequence is 11 residues long. Germline assignment: CDR1 MNHEY and CDR2 SVGAGI. In regard to this clone: As yet, its antigen is unknown.

With 60 Vbeta and 13 Jbeta primers, the PCR was carried out. Assay used: immunoSEQ multiplex PCR; TCRdb lists only in-frame clones, some missing. The sample contains roughly 180,000 clones, 85% of which appear only once. The chain links TRBV6-5 to TRBJ2-3, with D maybe TRBD1 (5 bases). This receptor was identified in a boy aged 2 to 10 in good health and CMV-seronegative. The sample consisted of PBMCs. The CDR3 DNA reads TGTGCCAGCAGGAGACAGGATACGCAGTATTTT. This encodes CASRRQDTQYF.